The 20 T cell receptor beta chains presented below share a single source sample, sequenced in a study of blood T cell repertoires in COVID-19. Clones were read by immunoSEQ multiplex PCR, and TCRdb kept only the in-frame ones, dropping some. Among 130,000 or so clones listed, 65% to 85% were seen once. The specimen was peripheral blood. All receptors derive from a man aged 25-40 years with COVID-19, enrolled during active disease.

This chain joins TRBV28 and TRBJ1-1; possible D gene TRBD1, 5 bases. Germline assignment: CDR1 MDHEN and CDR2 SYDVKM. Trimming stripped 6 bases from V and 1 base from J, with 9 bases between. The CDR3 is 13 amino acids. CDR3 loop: CASRRDGNTEAFF. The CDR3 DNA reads TGTGCCAGCAGGCGGGACGGGAACACTGAAGCTTTCTTT.

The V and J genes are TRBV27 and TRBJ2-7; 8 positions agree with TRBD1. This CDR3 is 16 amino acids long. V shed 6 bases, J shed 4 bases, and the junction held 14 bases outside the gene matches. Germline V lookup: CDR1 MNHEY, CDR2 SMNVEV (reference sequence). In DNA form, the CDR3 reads TGTGCCAGCAGCAGGGGGCTAAACCCGTCCCAGTACGAGCAGTACTTC. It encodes CASSRGLNPSQYEQYF.

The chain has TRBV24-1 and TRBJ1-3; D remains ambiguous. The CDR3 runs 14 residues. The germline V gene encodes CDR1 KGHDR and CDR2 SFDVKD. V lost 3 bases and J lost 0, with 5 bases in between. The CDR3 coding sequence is TGTGCCACCAGTGATCCGGGCTCTGGAAACACCATATATTTT. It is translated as CATSDPGSGNTIYF.

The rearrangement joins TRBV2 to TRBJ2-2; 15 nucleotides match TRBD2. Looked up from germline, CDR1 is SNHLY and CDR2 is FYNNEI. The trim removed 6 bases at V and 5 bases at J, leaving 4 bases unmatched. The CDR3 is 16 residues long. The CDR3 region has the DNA TGTGCCAGCAGCATAGGGACTAGCGGGAGGACCGGGGAGCTGTTTTTT. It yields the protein CASSIGTSGRTGELFF.

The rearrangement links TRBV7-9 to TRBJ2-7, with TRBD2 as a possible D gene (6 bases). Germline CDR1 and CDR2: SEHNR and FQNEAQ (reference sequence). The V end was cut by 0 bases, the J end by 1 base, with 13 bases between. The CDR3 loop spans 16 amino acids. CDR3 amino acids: CASSLARAGDSYEQYF. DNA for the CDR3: TGTGCCAGCAGCTTAGCGCGAGCGGGCGATTCCTACGAGCAGTACTTC.

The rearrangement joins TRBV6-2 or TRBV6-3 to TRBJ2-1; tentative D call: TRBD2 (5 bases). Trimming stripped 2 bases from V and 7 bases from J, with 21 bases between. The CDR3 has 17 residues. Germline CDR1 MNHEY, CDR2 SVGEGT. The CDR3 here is CASSYLAGSPNGNEQFF. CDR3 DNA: TGTGCCAGCAGTTACCTTGCGGGCTCTCCGAATGGGAATGAGCAGTTCTTC.

CDR3 sequence reads: CAWTSGTYNEQFF. In DNA, the CDR3 is TGTGCCTGGACTAGCGGGACCTACAATGAGCAGTTCTTC. The chain links TRBV30 to TRBJ2-1; TRBD2 matches at 9 bases. Per the germline V gene, CDR1 is GTSNPN and CDR2 is SVGIG (reference sequence). The CDR3 is 13 amino acids. Unmatched junction bases numbered 0, after V lost 4 bases and J lost 2 bases.

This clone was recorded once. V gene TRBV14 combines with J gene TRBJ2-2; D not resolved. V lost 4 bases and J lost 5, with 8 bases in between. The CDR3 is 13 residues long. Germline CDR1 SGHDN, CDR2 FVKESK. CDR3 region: CASSPSLTGELFF. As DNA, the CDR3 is TGTGCCAGCAGCCCCAGTCTTACCGGGGAGCTGTTTTTT.

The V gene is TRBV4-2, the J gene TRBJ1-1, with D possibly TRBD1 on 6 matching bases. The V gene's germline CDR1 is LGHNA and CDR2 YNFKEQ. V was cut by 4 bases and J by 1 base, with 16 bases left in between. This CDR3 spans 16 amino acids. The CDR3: CASSPSTGKKNTEAFF. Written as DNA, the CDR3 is TGTGCCAGCAGCCCGTCGACAGGCAAGAAGAACACTGAAGCTTTCTTT.

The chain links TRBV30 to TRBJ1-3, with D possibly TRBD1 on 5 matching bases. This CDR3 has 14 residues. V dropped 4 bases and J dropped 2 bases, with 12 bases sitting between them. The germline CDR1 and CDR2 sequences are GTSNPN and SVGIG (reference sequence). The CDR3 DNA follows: TGTGCCTGGAACCACGCGGGGCCTGGAAACACCATATATTTT. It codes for CAWNHAGPGNTIYF.

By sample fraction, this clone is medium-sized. In DNA, the CDR3 is TGTGCCAGCAGTTACAGCCAGGGGATGGATGGGGAGCTGTTTTTT. It specifies CASSYSQGMDGELFF. The chain uses TRBV6-5 and TRBJ2-2; possible D gene TRBD1, 6 bases. CDR1 MNHEY and CDR2 SVGAGI come from the germline V gene. The V end lost 2 bases, the J end lost 8 bases, and 15 bases lay between the germline ends. This CDR3 spans 15 amino acids.

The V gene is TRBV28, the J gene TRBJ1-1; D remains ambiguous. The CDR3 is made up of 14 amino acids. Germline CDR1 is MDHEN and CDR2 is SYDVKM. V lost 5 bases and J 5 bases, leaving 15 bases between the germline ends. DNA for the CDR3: TGTGCCAGCAGTCCGACCAGAGGGTGGACTGAAGCTTTCTTT. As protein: CASSPTRGWTEAFF.

CDR3 loop: CASRSQGSPNEKLFF. The CDR3 coding sequence is TGTGCCAGCAGATCGCAGGGGTCACCTAATGAAAAACTGTTTTTT. The chain links TRBV2 to TRBJ1-4; possibly TRBD1 for D (6 bases). Germline loops: CDR1 SNHLY, CDR2 FYNNEI. The CDR3 has 15 residues. V was shortened by 6 bases and J by 3 bases, with 14 bases between the two germline ends.

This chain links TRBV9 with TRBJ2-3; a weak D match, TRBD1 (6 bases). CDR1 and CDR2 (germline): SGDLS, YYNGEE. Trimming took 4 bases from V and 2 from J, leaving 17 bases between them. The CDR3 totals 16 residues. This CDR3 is CASSTGPGQDTDTQYF. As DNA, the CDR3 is TGTGCCAGCAGCACTGGCCCGGGACAAGACACAGATACGCAGTATTTT. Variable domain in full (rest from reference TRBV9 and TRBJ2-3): DSGVTQTPKHLITATGQRVTLRCSPRSGDLSVYWYQQSLDQGLQFLIQYYNGEERAKGNILERFSAQQFPDLHSELNLSSLELGDSALYFCASSTGPGQDTDTQYFGPGTRLTVL.

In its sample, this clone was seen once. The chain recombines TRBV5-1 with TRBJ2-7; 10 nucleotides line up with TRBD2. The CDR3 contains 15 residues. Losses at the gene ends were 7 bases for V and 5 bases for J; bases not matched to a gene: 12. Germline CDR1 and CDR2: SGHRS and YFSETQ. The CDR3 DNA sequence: TGCGCCAGCTGCAGCCTAAGCGGGGGGGACGACGAGCAGTACTTC. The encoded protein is CASCSLSGGDDEQYF.

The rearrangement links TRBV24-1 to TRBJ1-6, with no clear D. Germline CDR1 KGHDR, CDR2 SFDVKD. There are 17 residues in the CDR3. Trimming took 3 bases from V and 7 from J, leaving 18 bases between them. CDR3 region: CATSDPYSPPTNSPLHF. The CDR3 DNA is TGTGCCACCAGTGATCCTTACAGCCCACCAACGAATTCACCCCTCCACTTT.

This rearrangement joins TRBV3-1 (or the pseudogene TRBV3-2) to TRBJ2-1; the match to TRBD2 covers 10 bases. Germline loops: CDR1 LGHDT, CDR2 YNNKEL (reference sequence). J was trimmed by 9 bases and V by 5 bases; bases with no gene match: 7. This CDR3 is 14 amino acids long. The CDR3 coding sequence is TGTGCCAGCAGCTACAGCGGGAGGGCCGCTGAGCAGTTCTTC. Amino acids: CASSYSGRAAEQFF.

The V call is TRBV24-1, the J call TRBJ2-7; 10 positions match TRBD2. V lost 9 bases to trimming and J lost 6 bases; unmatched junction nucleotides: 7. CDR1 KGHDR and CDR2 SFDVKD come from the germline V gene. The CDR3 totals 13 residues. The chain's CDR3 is CATGAGGRSEQYF. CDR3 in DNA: TGTGCCACCGGAGCGGGAGGGCGGTCCGAGCAGTACTTC.

The CDR3 region is CASSPGYEQYF. The CDR3 DNA reads TGTGCCAGCAGCCCAGGGTACGAGCAGTACTTC. The chain couples TRBV28 to TRBJ2-7; D may be TRBD1 (5 bases). V was trimmed by 6 bases and J by 4 bases, leaving 7 bases between them. The length of the CDR3 is 11 residues. Germline V gene data show CDR1 as MDHEN and CDR2 as SYDVKM.

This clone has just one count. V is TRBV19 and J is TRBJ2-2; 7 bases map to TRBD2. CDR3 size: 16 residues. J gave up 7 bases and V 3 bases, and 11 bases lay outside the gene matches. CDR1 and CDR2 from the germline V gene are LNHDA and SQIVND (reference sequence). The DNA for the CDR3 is TGTGCCAGTAGTATCTCGGCGGGAGCTGGGGGCGGGGAGCTGTTTTTT. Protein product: CASSISAGAGGGELFF.